This entry lists 26 T cell receptor beta chains sequenced from one sample in a study of blood T cells in healthy people across ages. PCR was performed a second time for about 7 to 11 cycles using a sample-barcoded 5' primer and a J-beta primer mix. A single record per CDR3 protein comes from TCRdb applying MiXCR to the 5' RACE reads. The data hold over 700,000 distinct CDR3 sequences, with less than 70% observed a single time. The sample taken for sequencing was blood. Receptor source: a man older than 75 in good health.

The genes are TRBV19 and TRBJ1-3, with a possible D match to TRBD1 (6 bases). V was shortened by 3 bases and J by 2 bases, with 11 bases between the two germline ends. The CDR3 is 15 residues long. Germline-derived CDR1 and CDR2 are LNHDA and SQIVND (reference sequence). The DNA of the CDR3 is TGTGCCAGTAGTATCCCGGGACAACCTGGAAACACCATATATTTT. It yields the protein CASSIPGQPGNTIYF.

The chain carries TRBV20-1 and TRBJ2-1; maybe TRBD2 (6 bases). Germline values: CDR1 DFQATT, CDR2 SNEGSKA (reference sequence). The CDR3 contains 15 residues. V lost 4 bases to trimming and J lost 2 bases, with 15 bases between them. The CDR3 sequence is CSANFLAPTYNEQFF. CDR3 bases: TGCAGTGCTAACTTCCTAGCGCCCACCTACAATGAGCAGTTCTTC.

The chain is built from TRBV24-1 and TRBJ2-1; 7 bases are shared with TRBD1. V shed 4 bases, J shed 9 bases, and the junction held 14 bases outside the gene matches. The length of the CDR3 is 16 residues. The V gene's germline CDR1 is KGHDR and CDR2 SFDVKD. The CDR3 DNA sequence: TGTGCCACCAGTGACCGGGCAGGGGGTGGTTTCCCTGAGCAGTTCTTC. The encoded protein is CATSDRAGGGFPEQFF.

The chain links TRBV5-1 to TRBJ2-1; D is perhaps TRBD2 (7 bases). Near its end, the DNA agrees better with TRBJ2-7, so the J call may be wrong. The germline gives CDR1 SGHRS, CDR2 YFSETQ. The CDR3 has 15 amino acids. The CDR3: CASSLSGRGNNEQYF. DNA of the CDR3: TGCGCCAGCAGCTTGAGTGGGAGGGGGAACAATGAGCAGTACTTC.

This clonotype is a singleton in its sample. V and J are TRBV20-1 and TRBJ2-4; possible D gene TRBD2, 6 bases. The closer fit of TRBJ2-7 to the DNA end suggests the J call may be wrong. Germline loops: CDR1 DFQATT, CDR2 SNEGSKA (reference sequence). CDR3 length: 12 amino acids. The CDR3: CSARWRAYEQYF. The CDR3 coding sequence is TGCAGTGCTAGGTGGAGGGCTTACGAGCAGTACTTC.

The CDR3, as DNA: TGTGCCAGCAGCGAGGGACTAGCCTCAAGAGAGACCCAGTACTTC. Translating it yields CASSEGLASRETQYF. The chain uses TRBV5-6 and TRBJ2-5; the match to TRBD2 covers 9 bases. This CDR3 is 15 amino acids long. The germline V gene encodes CDR1 SGHDT and CDR2 YYEEEE. With 4 bases clipped from V and 4 bases from J, the junction kept 8 bases outside the gene matches.

V is TRBV27 and J is TRBJ2-4, with 8 bases that match TRBD1. There are 16 residues in the CDR3. Unmatched junction bases numbered 10, after V lost 6 bases and J lost 3 bases. The germline V gene encodes CDR1 MNHEY and CDR2 SMNVEV (reference sequence). Written as DNA, the CDR3 is TGTGCCAGCAGCCCCTGGACAGGGTCAAACAAAAACATTCAGTACTTC. This sequence encodes CASSPWTGSNKNIQYF.

The chain carries TRBV29-1 and TRBJ2-5, with D maybe TRBD1 (5 bases). Trimming removed 5 bases at V and 0 bases at J, with 10 bases between. Germline V gene data show CDR1 as SQVTM and CDR2 as ANQGSEA. The CDR3 length is 13 residues. The CDR3 DNA reads as TGCAGCGTTCAGGGAAGTTACCAAGAGACCCAGTACTTC. Translation: CSVQGSYQETQYF. The entire variable domain, with the rest obtained from reference TRBV29-1 and TRBJ2-5, is as follows: SAVISQKPSRDICQRGTSLTIQCQVDSQVTMMFWYRQQPGQSLTLIATANQGSEATYESGFVIDKFPISRPNLTFSTLTVSNMSPEDSSIYLCSVQGSYQETQYFGPGTRLLVL.

This clonotype has a single count. The chain has TRBV3-1 and TRBJ2-1, with 13 positions matching TRBD2. J gave up 8 bases and V 6 bases, and 16 bases lay outside the gene matches. There are 18 residues in the CDR3. In germline, CDR1 is LGHDT, CDR2 YNNKEL (reference sequence). CDR3 sequence (DNA): TGTGCCAGCAGACGGAACGCCGGGACTAGCGGGATAGGCGATGAGCAGTTCTTC. This codes for CASRRNAGTSGIGDEQFF.

This rearrangement joins TRBV6-2 or TRBV6-3 to TRBJ2-5; possibly TRBD2 for D (6 bases). The CDR3 is made up of 13 amino acids. V lost 6 bases to trimming and J lost 5 bases, with 13 bases between them. Germline loops: CDR1 MNHEY, CDR2 SVGEGT. The CDR3 reads CASRGGSRETQYF. As DNA, the CDR3 is TGTGCCAGCAGAGGAGGGAGCAGGGAGACCCAGTACTTC.

V is TRBV2 and J is TRBJ1-5, with D perhaps TRBD1 (6 bases). CDR3 length equals 15 residues. Trimming stripped 1 base from V and 4 bases from J, with 11 bases between. Germline CDR1 and CDR2: SNHLY and FYNNEI. Here the CDR3 DNA reads TGTGCCAGCAGTGAAGAGGGCACAGGGAATCAGCCCCAGCATTTT. Translated: CASSEEGTGNQPQHF. Using reference TRBV2 and TRBJ1-5 for the parts outside the CDR3, the full variable domain is EPEVTQTPSHQVTQMGQEVILRCVPISNHLYFYWYRQILGQKVEFLVSFYNNEISEKSEIFDDQFSVERPDGSNFTLKIRSTKLEDSAMYFCASSEEGTGNQPQHFGDGTRLSIL.

In its sample, this clonotype was seen many times. The J gene is TRBJ2-6, the V gene TRBV29-1; tentatively, D is TRBD2 (5 bases). CDR1 is SQVTM, CDR2 ANQGSEA, per germline. The CDR3 has 15 amino acids. Trimming removed 7 bases at V and 0 bases at J, with 13 bases between. Here the CDR3 reads CSAEGGPSGANVLTF. The CDR3 DNA reads as TGCAGCGCAGAGGGCGGACCCTCTGGGGCCAACGTCCTGACTTTC.

This clonotype was found a few times. The rearrangement links TRBV20-1 to TRBJ2-5; maybe TRBD2 (5 bases). Germline V gene data show CDR1 as DFQATT and CDR2 as SNEGSKA (reference sequence). This CDR3 spans 11 amino acids. V was shortened by 5 bases and J by 5 bases, with 9 bases between the two germline ends. The CDR3 sequence is CSASLGETQYF. As DNA, the CDR3 is TGCAGTGCTTCACTAGGGGAGACCCAGTACTTC.

CDR3 loop: CASSLLPGQGTDTQYF. The DNA of the CDR3 is TGTGCCAGCAGTTTGTTACCGGGACAGGGCACAGATACGCAGTATTTT. This chain uses TRBV28 with TRBJ2-3; TRBD1 matches 8 bases. The CDR3 totals 16 residues. Unmatched junction bases numbered 6, after V lost 3 bases and J lost 1 base. Germline CDR1 and CDR2: MDHEN and SYDVKM.

The rearrangement uses TRBV6-1 and TRBJ1-1; D gene uncertain. This CDR3 is 13 amino acids long. The germline CDR1 and CDR2 sequences are MNHNS and SASEGT. V lost 6 bases to trimming and J lost 2 bases, with 10 bases between them. DNA of the CDR3: TGTGCCAGCAGGGTCGGCCTTAACACTGAAGCTTTCTTT. Residues: CASRVGLNTEAFF.

The rearrangement joins TRBV28 to TRBJ2-1; TRBD2 agrees at 14 bases. This CDR3 is 16 amino acids long. V dropped 1 base and J dropped 12; count of bases not matched to a gene: 8. CDR1 and CDR2 (germline): MDHEN, SYDVKM. The DNA for the CDR3 is TGTGCCAGCAGTTTATTCGGGGGACTAGCGGGAGTGGGGCAGTTCTTC. It translates to CASSLFGGLAGVGQFF.

The DNA of the CDR3 is TGTGCCAGCAGCTCTGAAACCGGGGAGCTGTTTTTT. This sequence encodes CASSSETGELFF. This chain connects TRBV7-3 to TRBJ2-2; D unclear. Germline V gene data show CDR1 as SGHTA and CDR2 as FQGTGA. CDR3 length: 12 residues. V shed 4 bases and J shed 5 bases, with 5 bases lying between them.

This clonotype was detected a few times. This chain links TRBV4-1 with TRBJ1-6; 9 nucleotides match TRBD1. CDR3 length equals 15 residues. CDR1 MGHRA and CDR2 YSYEKL come from the germline V gene. The ends lost 1 base at V and 9 bases at J; junction bases unmatched: 4. CDR3 in DNA: TGCGCCAGCAGCCAAGTGCCGACAGGGGGTTCACCCCTCCACTTT. Translating gives CASSQVPTGGSPLHF.

This chain connects TRBV29-1 to TRBJ2-1, with D hard to call. The germline V and J ends were trimmed by 3 bases and 0 bases, with 12 bases remaining between them. The CDR3 consists of 15 residues. Germline V lookup: CDR1 SQVTM, CDR2 ANQGSEA. The CDR3: CSVEAVRSSYNEQFF. The CDR3, as DNA: TGCAGCGTTGAGGCAGTACGATCCTCCTACAATGAGCAGTTCTTC.

The chain combines TRBV12-3 or TRBV12-4 with TRBJ1-2; no clear D gene. This CDR3 region has 11 residues. The V and J ends lost 6 bases and 7 bases respectively, with 9 bases between them. The CDR3 DNA is TGTGCCAGCAGCGGTAGCGGTGGCTACACCTTC. It translates to CASSGSGGYTF.

The chain employs TRBV27 and TRBJ2-7; possibly TRBD2 for D (6 bases). The germline V gene has CDR1 MNHEY and CDR2 SMNVEV (reference sequence). CDR3 length: 16 residues. V lost 2 bases and J lost 4, with 18 bases in between. CDR3 nucleotides: TGTGCCAGCAGTTTAACCAGAGCCGCCGCGGGGTACGAGCAGTACTTC. Its protein is CASSLTRAAAGYEQYF.

This clonotype was found a few times. The V and J genes are TRBV6-1 and TRBJ2-5, with D possibly being TRBD1 (5 bases). Trimming cost V 6 bases and J 0 bases, with 8 bases left between them. The CDR3 extends over 13 amino acids. Per the germline V gene, CDR1 is MNHNS and CDR2 is SASEGT. This CDR3 is CASRTAYQETQYF. As DNA, the CDR3 is TGTGCCAGCAGGACAGCGTACCAAGAGACCCAGTACTTC.

The chain has TRBV5-1 and TRBJ1-1; possible D gene TRBD1, 5 bases. Trimming shortened V by 0 bases and J by 11 bases, and 23 bases separated the two germline ends. In germline, CDR1 is SGHRS, CDR2 YFSETQ. This CDR3 comprises 16 residues. CDR3 residues: CASSLGTDTLRVVAFF. The DNA of the CDR3 is TGCGCCAGCAGCTTGGGAACGGACACGTTGAGGGTTGTGGCTTTCTTT. Variable domain in full (rest from reference TRBV5-1 and TRBJ1-1): KAGVTQTPRYLIKTRGQQVTLSCSPISGHRSVSWYQQTPGQGLQFLFEYFSETQRNKGNFPGRFSGRQFSNSRSEMNVSTLELGDSALYLCASSLGTDTLRVVAFFGQGTRLTVV.

The V gene is TRBV4-1, the J gene TRBJ2-7; D not certain. V was trimmed by 6 bases and J by 1 base, leaving 13 bases between them. Germline assignment: CDR1 MGHRA and CDR2 YSYEKL. This CDR3 is 14 amino acids long. CDR3 region: CASSIRALSYEQYF. In DNA form, the CDR3 reads TGCGCCAGCAGTATTCGGGCCTTGTCCTACGAGCAGTACTTC.

The chain is built from TRBV7-9 and TRBJ2-5, with D tentatively TRBD1 (6 bases). V shed 5 bases and J shed 2 bases, with 15 bases lying between them. Germline V gene sequence: CDR1 SEHNR, CDR2 FQNEAQ (reference sequence). There are 15 residues in the CDR3. CDR3 coding DNA: TGTGCCAGCAGCGCCACGACAGGCTCACAAGAGACCCAGTACTTC. It codes for CASSATTGSQETQYF.

This clonotype was detected a few times. The genes are TRBV6-1 and TRBJ2-3, with 10 bases that match TRBD2. The CDR3 runs to 16 residues. Germline lookup yields CDR1 MNHNS and CDR2 SASEGT. Germline trimming cut 5 bases from V and 2 bases from J; bases unmatched to any gene: 7. The CDR3 nucleotides are TGTGCCAGCAGTCCCACTAGCGGGATACTCACAGATACGCAGTATTTT. Its protein is CASSPTSGILTDTQYF.